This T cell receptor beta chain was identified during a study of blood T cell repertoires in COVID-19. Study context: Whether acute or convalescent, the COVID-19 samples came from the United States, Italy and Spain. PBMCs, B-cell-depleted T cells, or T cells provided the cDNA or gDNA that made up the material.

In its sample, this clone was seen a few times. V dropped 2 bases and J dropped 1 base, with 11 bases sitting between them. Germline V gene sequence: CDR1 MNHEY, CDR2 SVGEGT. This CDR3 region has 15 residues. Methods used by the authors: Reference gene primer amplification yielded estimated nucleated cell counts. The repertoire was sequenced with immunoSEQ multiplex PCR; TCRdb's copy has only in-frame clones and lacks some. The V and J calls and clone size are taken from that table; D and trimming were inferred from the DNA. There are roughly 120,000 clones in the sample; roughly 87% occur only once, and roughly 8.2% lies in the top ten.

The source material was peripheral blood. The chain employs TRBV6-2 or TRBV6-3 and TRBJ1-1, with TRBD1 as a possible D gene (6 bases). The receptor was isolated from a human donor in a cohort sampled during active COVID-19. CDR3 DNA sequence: TGTGCCAGCAGTTACGCGGGGGCTGGGAACACTGAAGCTTTCTTT. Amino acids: CASSYAGAGNTEAFF.